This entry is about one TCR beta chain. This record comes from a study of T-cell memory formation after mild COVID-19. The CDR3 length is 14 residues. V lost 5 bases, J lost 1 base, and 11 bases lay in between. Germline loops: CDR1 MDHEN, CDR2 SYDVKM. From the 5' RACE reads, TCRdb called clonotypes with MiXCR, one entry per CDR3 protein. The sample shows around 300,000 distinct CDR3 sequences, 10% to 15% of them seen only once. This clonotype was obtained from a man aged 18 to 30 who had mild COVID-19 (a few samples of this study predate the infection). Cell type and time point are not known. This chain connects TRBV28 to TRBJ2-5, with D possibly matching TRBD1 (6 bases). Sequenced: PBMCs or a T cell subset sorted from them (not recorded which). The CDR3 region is CASSPSGAQETQYF. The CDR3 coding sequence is TGTGCCAGCAGTCCCTCAGGGGCCCAAGAGACCCAGTACTTC.